This TCR beta chain was obtained from a study of T cell changes during pregnancy in multiple sclerosis. CDR3 length: 16 amino acids. Germline CDR1 reads KGHSH; CDR2 reads LQKENI. Unmatched junction bases numbered 11, after V lost 5 bases and J lost 6 bases. This table comes from immunoSEQ multiplex PCR, and its TCRdb copy is limited to in-frame clones, with some not included. The repertoire consists of 50,000 to 65,000 clones, with about nine tenths occurring once and the leading ten covering approximately 3%. The sequence was collected from a female donor with multiple sclerosis, enrolled in a pregnancy study. The specimen comprised CD8+ T cells from peripheral blood mononuclear cells, sampled before pregnancy. This chain joins TRBV18 and TRBJ2-3; TRBD1 agrees at 10 bases. The CDR3 protein is CASSDDRGLTGDTQYF. In DNA, the CDR3 is TGTGCCAGCTCAGATGACAGGGGGCTAACTGGGGATACGCAGTATTTT. Filled out from reference TRBV18 and TRBJ2-3, the complete variable domain reads NAGVMQNPRHLVRRRGQEARLRCSPMKGHSHVYWYRQLPEEGLKFMVYLQKENIIDESGMPKERFSAEFPKEGPSILRIQQVVRGDSAAYFCASSDDRGLTGDTQYFGPGTRLTVL.